The clone carrying this TCR beta chain was observed a handful of times. Its antigen is not known. The sample belongs to a study of response to subunit inactivated influenza vaccine. Findings and caveats of the study: Few new T cells, the authors suggested, are recruited by each seasonal influenza vaccination.

TCRdb re-analysed the RT-PCR reads in MiXCR, keeping a single row per CDR3 protein. Among roughly 500,000 distinct CDR3 sequences listed, 25% were seen once. The germline CDR1 and CDR2 sequences are LGHNA and YNFKEQ. The junction had 9 bases not matched to a gene; V was cut back by 10 bases and J by 2 bases. The CDR3 consists of 14 residues. The TCR comes from a man in his fifties who received an inactivated influenza vaccine. The sequencing here drew on CD4+ T cells sorted from PBMCs, taken 5 days after vaccination. V and J are TRBV4-2 and TRBJ1-1; 8 nucleotides align to TRBD1. The CDR3 region has the DNA TGTGCCACCAGGACAGGGAATGCTAACACTGAAGCTTTCTTT. It translates to CATRTGNANTEAFF.